This T cell receptor (beta chain) originates from a study of T cells after yellow fever vaccination. This CDR3 has 15 residues. CDR1 SNHLY and CDR2 FYNNEI come from the germline V gene. V lost 6 bases, J lost 0 bases, and 12 bases lay in between. One entry per CDR3 protein, called by TCRdb with MiXCR from the 5' RACE reads. Among approximately 120,000 distinct CDR3 sequences listed, around 15% were seen once. Specimen: CD8+ T cells sorted from PBMCs, collected 5 days after the yellow fever booster vaccination. The chain couples TRBV2 to TRBJ1-5; D is uncertain. The TCR sequence derives from a man aged 18 to 30 who received the YFV17D yellow fever vaccine. CDR3 sequence: CASRGTEYSNQPQHF. The CDR3 DNA reads as TGTGCCAGCAGAGGAACAGAATATAGCAATCAGCCCCAGCATTTT.